Described below is a single T cell receptor beta chain sequence and its context. As yet, its antigen is unknown. From germline, CDR1 is LGHNT and CDR2 FRNRAP. The CDR3 consists of 13 residues. V dropped 7 bases and J dropped 1 base, with 5 bases sitting between them. The protocol was immunoSEQ multiplex PCR, while the TCRdb copy is restricted to in-frame clones and leaves out a portion. Seen here are 35,000 to 45,000 clones, 75% to 95% observed once, and the top ten hold around 4.3%. This record belongs to a study of graft-versus-host responses after intestinal transplantation. The overall study: Grafts that recipients had were multivisceral, liver-intestinal, or isolated intestinal transplants. Recipients were all induced with anti-thymocyte globulin, then given tacrolimus and steroids for about 3 years. Findings and caveats of the study: GvH clonotypes were identified within recipient marrow, with a subset emerging first in ileum or blood.

The V gene is TRBV12-5, the J gene TRBJ2-6; D remains ambiguous. This specimen consisted of PBMCs, obtained 524 days after transplant. The receptor was isolated from a human patient who received an intestinal transplant, so some T cells may come from the graft donor. This CDR3 reads CASAPSGANVLTF. The CDR3, as DNA: TGTGCTAGTGCCCCATCTGGGGCCAACGTCCTGACTTTC.